This TCR beta chain was sequenced during a study of beta chain features in type 1 diabetes. In this sample, this clone turned up many times. Every isolated RNA sample was fully reverse transcribed, so sequencing captured expressed TCRB transcripts. Some clones are missing from TCRdb's copy, which holds only in-frame ones; the method was immunoSEQ multiplex PCR. The table shows hundreds of thousands of clones, with under 8.5% occurring only once. The V end lost 4 bases, the J end lost 9 bases, and 17 bases lay between the germline ends. In germline, CDR1 is SGHRS, CDR2 YFSETQ. This CDR3 region has 14 residues.

The sequence was obtained from a woman under 30 in good health. Sequencing input: central memory CD4+ T cells from blood. This chain uses TRBV5-1 with TRBJ2-1; D call uncertain. The CDR3 DNA reads TGCGCCAGCAGCCCAGCGAGAGGCCACGGTGAGCAGTTCTTC. Its protein product is CASSPARGHGEQFF. Based on the CDR3 plus reference TRBV5-1 and TRBJ2-1, the full variable domain is KAGVTQTPRYLIKTRGQQVTLSCSPISGHRSVSWYQQTPGQGLQFLFEYFSETQRNKGNFPGRFSGRQFSNSRSEMNVSTLELGDSALYLCASSPARGHGEQFFGPGTRLTVL.